This TCR beta chain was profiled in a study of long-term antiretroviral therapy in people with HIV. Overall study findings and caveats: Pre-ART expanded clones dominated the repertoire at every time point.

From germline, CDR1 is MGHRA and CDR2 YSYEKL. This CDR3 is built from 14 residues. Trimming cost V 3 bases and J 0 bases, with 5 bases left between them. They ran version v3.0 of the immunoSEQ assay at survey level. Assay used: immunoSEQ multiplex PCR; TCRdb lists only in-frame clones, some missing. The table includes 25,000 to 35,000 clones, about 95% detected once. Of note for this clone: Antigen specificity is unknown.

Sequencing used unsorted PBMCs, obtained 5.3 years after starting antiretroviral therapy. This chain connects TRBV4-1 to TRBJ1-4; D perhaps matches TRBD1 (5 bases). This clonotype originated in a man aged 30 to 45 with HIV. The CDR3 reads CASSHRATNEKLFF. In nucleotides, the CDR3 is TGCGCCAGCAGCCACAGGGCAACTAATGAAAAACTGTTTTTT.